The 8 T cell receptor beta chains below all came from one sample that was sequenced in a study of T-cell reconstitution after alpha-beta-depleted transplantation in children. Using unique molecular identifiers, the investigators prepared the TCRbeta library. Each CDR3 protein is one row after TCRdb ran MiXCR on the PCR reads. The sample yields 90,000 to 100,000 distinct CDR3 sequences, less than 25% seen once. Sequenced material: PBMCs, taken before TCRalphabeta/CD19-depleted stem cell transplant. The receptor set was obtained from a boy younger than 10 with acute lymphoblastic leukemia, due to receive a stem cell transplant.

The chain employs TRBV2 and TRBJ1-6; D is unclear. V was shortened by 3 bases and J by 7 bases, with 13 bases between the two germline ends. The V gene's germline CDR1 is SNHLY and CDR2 FYNNEI. This CDR3 spans 15 amino acids. The CDR3 protein is CASSDIGPANSPLHF. In DNA form, the CDR3 reads TGTGCCAGCAGTGATATCGGGCCGGCGAATTCACCCCTCCACTTT.

This clonotype was detected only a few times. The V and J genes are TRBV7-2 and TRBJ2-1, with D unresolved. The CDR3 loop spans 12 amino acids. The germline gives CDR1 SGHTA, CDR2 FQGNSA. With 1 base removed from V and 15 bases from J, the gap between germline ends came to 13 bases. The DNA of the CDR3 is TGTGCCAGCAGCTTAGAGGTTCCAGCCCCGTTCTTC. Protein product: CASSLEVPAPFF.

This clonotype has just a few counts. The chain couples TRBV5-1 to TRBJ2-3, with 12 bases lining up with TRBD2. After removal of 3 bases from V and 4 bases from J, the junction contained 6 bases not matched to a gene. Germline V gives CDR1 SGHRS, CDR2 YFSETQ. This CDR3 is 16 amino acids long. The CDR3 nucleotides read TGCGCCAGCAGCTCAAGACTAGCGGGAGTGGCAGATACGCAGTATTTT. Translation gives CASSSRLAGVADTQYF.

The rearrangement joins TRBV6-1 to TRBJ2-7; 9 bases line up with TRBD1. V was clipped by 7 bases and J by 4 bases; unmatched bases: 2. Per the germline V gene, CDR1 is MNHNS and CDR2 is SASEGT. CDR3 length: 12 residues. The DNA for the CDR3 is TGTGCCAGCAAGGACAGGGGATACGAGCAGTACTTC. Amino acids: CASKDRGYEQYF.

The table lists this clonotype with many counts. V is TRBV7-2 and J is TRBJ2-7; 10 bases are a match to TRBD1. With 3 bases clipped from V and 0 bases from J, the junction kept 5 bases outside the gene matches. Germline loops: CDR1 SGHTA, CDR2 FQGNSA. The CDR3 is made up of 16 amino acids. The CDR3: CASSFGTGDFSYEQYF. As DNA, the CDR3 is TGTGCCAGCAGCTTCGGGACAGGGGACTTCTCCTACGAGCAGTACTTC.

The V call is TRBV29-1, the J call TRBJ1-1; 7 nucleotides match TRBD1. Germline loops: CDR1 SQVTM, CDR2 ANQGSEA. The CDR3 is 13 residues long. The V gene end was trimmed by 6 bases and the J gene end by 5 bases; junction bases not matched to a gene: 9. The CDR3 coding sequence is TGCAGCGTCCTACAGGGGCGGGGTACTGAAGCTTTCTTT. This gives the protein CSVLQGRGTEAFF.

The chain couples TRBV30 to TRBJ1-1; D remains ambiguous. Germline assignment: CDR1 GTSNPN and CDR2 SVGIG (reference sequence). Trimming took off 1 base at V and 3 bases at J, with 12 bases between the two ends. This CDR3 has 14 amino acids. The CDR3, as DNA: TGTGCCTGGAGTGGTAAAGGCCCGGACACTGAAGCTTTCTTT. This sequence encodes CAWSGKGPDTEAFF.

This clonotype turned up a few times. The V call is TRBV20-1, the J call TRBJ2-3, with 7 positions matching TRBD2. Trimming removed 0 bases from V and 5 bases from J; junction bases left unmatched: 11. CDR1 is DFQATT and CDR2 is SNEGSKA in the germline V gene (reference sequence). The CDR3 is 16 residues long. Here the CDR3 reads CSARDRVSGGEDTQYF. CDR3 DNA sequence: TGCAGTGCTAGAGATCGAGTCTCGGGGGGTGAAGATACGCAGTATTTT.